The 2 T cell receptor beta chains below all came from one sample that was sequenced in a study of brain T cells in children with intractable seizures. Measured with immunoSEQ multiplex PCR; TCRdb has only the in-frame clones, and not every one. The sample includes 65,000 to 85,000 clones, 93% seen only once; the top ten take over 1.5%. Material: peripheral blood, obtained at surgery. These TCRs come from a boy less than two years old with tuberous sclerosis and intractable seizures.

The CDR3 DNA is TGTGCCAGCATTTCCGAGACAGGGCCCTACGAGCAGTACTTC. It yields the protein CASISETGPYEQYF. This sequence joins TRBV25-1 and TRBJ2-7, with 7 positions matching TRBD1. Unmatched junction bases numbered 8, after V lost 7 bases and J lost 2 bases. Germline CDR1 MGHDK, CDR2 SYGVNS. The CDR3 runs to 14 residues.

The table lists this clone with a count of one. The chain has TRBV30 and TRBJ1-1, with D unresolved. This CDR3 is built from 12 residues. The V end was cut by 3 bases, the J end by 5 bases, with 10 bases between. Looked up from germline, CDR1 is GTSNPN and CDR2 is SVGIG (reference sequence). The CDR3 is CAWSSGWTEAFF. In nucleotides, the CDR3 is TGTGCCTGGAGCTCGGGGTGGACTGAAGCTTTCTTT.